What follows are 6 T cell receptor beta chains derived from one specimen sequenced in a study of blood T cell repertoires in COVID-19. Profiling relied on immunoSEQ multiplex PCR, and the TCRdb table lists in-frame clones only, not all of them. The sample has under 250,000 clones, roughly 85% seen once. The specimen was PBMCs or T cells enriched from blood (not recorded which). These receptors all stem from a woman between 45 and 60 years old with acute COVID-19.

The chain is built from TRBV6-1 and TRBJ1-1; the D gene is possibly TRBD1 (6 bases). The CDR3 totals 14 residues. Trimming shortened V by 1 base and J by 7 bases, and 13 bases separated the two germline ends. Germline V gene lookup returns CDR1 MNHNS and CDR2 SASEGT. CDR3 coding DNA: TGTGCCAGCAGTGAAGGGGGGCCCAGAGGTGAAGCTTTCTTT. It is translated as CASSEGGPRGEAFF.

V usage is TRBV9 and J usage is TRBJ1-4; 7 bases align to TRBD1. Germline values: CDR1 SGDLS, CDR2 YYNGEE. The CDR3 is 16 amino acids. The V gene end was trimmed by 0 bases and the J gene end by 8 bases; junction bases not matched to a gene: 10. The CDR3 DNA reads TGTGCCAGCAGCGTAGCTCCCCGACAGGGACAAGAAAAACTGTTTTTT. Translating gives CASSVAPRQGQEKLFF. The complete variable domain, with remaining parts taken from reference TRBV9 and TRBJ1-4, reads DSGVTQTPKHLITATGQRVTLRCSPRSGDLSVYWYQQSLDQGLQFLIQYYNGEERAKGNILERFSAQQFPDLHSELNLSSLELGDSALYFCASSVAPRQGQEKLFFGSGTQLSVL.

CDR3 in DNA: TGTGCCAGCAGCTTGGATGGCGGTGGCACAGATACGCAGTATTTT. Its translation: CASSLDGGGTDTQYF. This rearrangement joins TRBV5-6 to TRBJ2-3, with D uncertain. V dropped 0 bases and J dropped 1 base, with 9 bases sitting between them. The CDR3 has 15 residues. Per the germline V gene, CDR1 is SGHDT and CDR2 is YYEEEE.

This clone came up a few times. V gene TRBV30 combines with J gene TRBJ1-3, with 7 bases identical to TRBD1. CDR1 GTSNPN and CDR2 SVGIG come from the germline V gene (reference sequence). V trimming: 0 bases; J trimming: 4 bases; junction bases outside the gene matches: 9. CDR3 length equals 16 residues. The CDR3 DNA sequence: TGTGCCTGGAGTGTACTGAAGGGGGCGTCAGGAAACACCATATATTTT. Amino acid sequence: CAWSVLKGASGNTIYF.

This chain joins TRBV5-6 and TRBJ1-1, with D unresolved. There are 13 residues in the CDR3. Trimming removed 0 bases from V and 3 bases from J, with 6 bases in between. Germline assignment: CDR1 SGHDT and CDR2 YYEEEE. Here the CDR3 reads CASSLVKYTEAFF. The CDR3 nucleotides read TGTGCCAGCAGCTTGGTCAAATACACTGAAGCTTTCTTT.

This clone was detected once. The chain has TRBV7-2 and TRBJ1-6; tentative D call: TRBD1 (5 bases). Germline V gives CDR1 SGHTA, CDR2 FQGNSA. Trimming removed 5 bases from V and 6 bases from J, with 14 bases in between. The CDR3 covers 15 residues. CDR3: CASSPPGFGNSPLHF. CDR3 DNA sequence: TGTGCCAGCAGCCCCCCAGGGTTTGGTAATTCACCCCTCCACTTT.